This T cell receptor (beta chain) was profiled in a study of PD-L1 blockade in urothelial cancer. Germline lookup yields CDR1 MDHEN and CDR2 SYDVKM. V gave up 8 bases and J gave up 0 bases, with 10 bases separating them. CDR3 size: 14 residues. Time point: pretreatment peripheral blood. Some clones are missing from TCRdb's copy, which holds only in-frame ones; the method was immunoSEQ multiplex PCR. The sample includes roughly 51,000 clones, 79% seen only once; the top ten take under 11%. This TCR was recovered from a man between 70 and 80 years old with urothelial cancer. Here the sequenced sample was PBMCs, taken around atezolizumab (anti-PD-L1) treatment. The rearrangement links TRBV28 to TRBJ1-4; weak D call: TRBD1 (5 bases). The CDR3 sequence: CASARQSTNEKLFF. CDR3 bases: TGTGCCAGCGCGCGACAGTCAACTAATGAAAAACTGTTTTTT.